Listed below are T cell receptor beta chains from one sample, sequenced in a study of vaccination and CD4 T cells after COVID-19. TCRdb ran MiXCR on the PCR reads and lists one entry per CDR3 protein. The sample consists of 20,000 or so distinct CDR3 sequences, more than 20% of them appearing once. No antigen has been identified for these receptors. The specimen sequenced was cultured CD4+ T cells from blood. The receptors stem from a human donor with COVID-19. The CDR3 runs from the conserved cysteine through the conserved F or W. D genes are given only for firm matches. Size tells how often a clone was seen (once, few, many) or the class of an expanded clone, and some rows leave it out.

D gene,J gene,clone size,V gene,CDR3 DNA,CDR3 protein
TRBD1,TRBJ1-2,NA,TRBV20-1,TGCAGTGCTACCTCCCGGGACAGGGGGCGCTGGGGCTACACCTTC,CSATSRDRGRWGYTF
NA,TRBJ1-6,NA,TRBV28,TGTGCCGGCAGTGGGGCGCTGGGTAATTCACCCCTCCACTTT,CAGSGALGNSPLHF
NA,TRBJ1-6,NA,TRBV2,TGTGCCAGCAGCTCAGGCGGGGGGGGAGTTACTAATTCACCCCTCCACTTT,CASSSGGGGVTNSPLHF
NA,TRBJ2-7,few,TRBV10-1,TGCGCCAGCAGAAGGAGGGAAGAGACATACGAGCAGTACTTC,CASRRREETYEQYF
TRBD1,TRBJ1-2,NA,TRBV5-1,TGCGCCAGCAGCACGGGACAGACGAACTATGGCTACACCTTC,CASSTGQTNYGYTF
NA,TRBJ1-1,few,TRBV27,TGTGCCAGCAGTTTAGCCCTGGGGGGAGCGAGGACAAGGAACACTGAAGCTTTCTTT,CASSLALGGARTRNTEAFF
NA,TRBJ1-3,once,TRBV6-1,TGTGCCAGCCGAGGAGCCAGGGCTCCCTTTGGAAACACCATATATTTT,CASRGARAPFGNTIYF
NA,TRBJ1-2,NA,TRBV6-5,TGTGCCAGCAGTTACTCTTCTGTAGGGGTTAGCTATGGCTACACCTTC,CASSYSSVGVSYGYTF
NA,TRBJ1-1,NA,TRBV5-1,TGCGCCAGCAGCGGTGCCTTCAGGGGCCCGAACACTGAAGCTTTCTTT,CASSGAFRGPNTEAFF
NA,TRBJ2-2,NA,TRBV12-3/TRBV12-4,TGTGCCAGCCCGGGGGTGGGGGAGCTGTTTTTT,CASPGVGELFF
TRBD1,TRBJ2-5,few,TRBV11-2,TGTGCCAGCAGCTTAGGCGCATCTGCCGGGACAGGGGAGACCCAGTACTTC,CASSLGASAGTGETQYF
NA,TRBJ2-2,few,TRBV7-2,TGTGCCAGCAGCCTGACGACGGCGAACACCGGGGAGCTGTTTTTT,CASSLTTANTGELFF
NA,TRBJ2-6,few,TRBV19,TGTGCCAGTAGTATCCGAGGAGCTGGGGCCAACGTCCTGACTTTC,CASSIRGAGANVLTF
NA,TRBJ2-3,NA,TRBV6-5,TGTGCCAGCAGTTACGCTCTAGCGCGAGATACGCAGTATTTT,CASSYALARDTQYF
NA,TRBJ1-2,NA,TRBV6-1,TGTGCCAGCAGCCTACAGGGCGCAAACTATGGCTACACCTTC,CASSLQGANYGYTF
TRBD1,TRBJ2-1,few,TRBV10-1,TGCGCCAGCAGTGATAATGTTATGGGACAGGGGAGGGCACTTGAGCAGTTCTTC,CASSDNVMGQGRALEQFF
NA,TRBJ2-4,few,TRBV20-1,TGCAGTGCCGGGCCTTCTGGGAACATTCAGTACTTC,CSAGPSGNIQYF
NA,TRBJ1-2,few,TRBV25-1,TGTGCCAGCAGTGAACAGGGCTATGGCTACACCTTC,CASSEQGYGYTF
NA,TRBJ1-3,NA,TRBV6-1,TGTGCCAGCAGGCCCCCAGGGGTTTCCTCTGGAAACACCATATATTTT,CASRPPGVSSGNTIYF